This TCR beta chain was obtained from a study of blood T cell repertoires in COVID-19. Sequencing was performed with immunoSEQ multiplex PCR; in TCRdb, only in-frame clones are kept and a portion is missing. The data show around 200,000 clones, roughly nine tenths seen once. Germline V CDR1 and CDR2: SGHNT, YYREEE (reference sequence). The CDR3 consists of 15 residues. Losses at the gene ends were 4 bases for V and 2 bases for J; bases not matched to a gene: 8. Sequencing input: peripheral blood. This TCR was recovered from a man in his 70s with active or convalescent COVID-19. This rearrangement joins TRBV5-4 to TRBJ2-5, with 7 bases that match TRBD1. The CDR3 coding sequence is TGTGCCAGCAGCACCACAGGGGACAAGCAAGAGACCCAGTACTTC. The encoded protein is CASSTTGDKQETQYF. Full variable domain (outside the CDR3, taken from reference TRBV5-4 and TRBJ2-5): ETGVTQSPTHLIKTRGQQVTLRCSSQSGHNTVSWYQQALGQGPQFIFQYYREEENGRGNFPPRFSGLQFPNYSSELNVNALELDDSALYLCASSTTGDKQETQYFGPGTRLLVL.